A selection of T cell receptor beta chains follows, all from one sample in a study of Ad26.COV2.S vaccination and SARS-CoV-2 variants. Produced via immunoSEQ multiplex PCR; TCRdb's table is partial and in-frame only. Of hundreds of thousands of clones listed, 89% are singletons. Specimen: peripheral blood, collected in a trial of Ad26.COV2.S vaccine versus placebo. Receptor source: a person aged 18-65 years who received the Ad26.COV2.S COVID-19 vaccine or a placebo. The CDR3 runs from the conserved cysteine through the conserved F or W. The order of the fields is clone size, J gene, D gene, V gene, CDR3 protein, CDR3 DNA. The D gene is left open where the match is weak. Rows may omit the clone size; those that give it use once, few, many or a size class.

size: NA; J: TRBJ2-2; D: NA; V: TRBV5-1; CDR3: CASSVRGEPAGELFF; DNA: TGCGCCAGCAGTGTGCGCGGCGAACCGGCCGGGGAGCTGTTTTTT
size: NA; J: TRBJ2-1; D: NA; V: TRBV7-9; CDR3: CASSARGARYNEQFF; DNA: TGTGCCAGCAGCGCCCGGGGGGCACGCTACAATGAGCAGTTCTTC
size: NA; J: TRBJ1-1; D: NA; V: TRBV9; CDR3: CASSVASRTEAFF; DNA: TGTGCCAGCAGCGTAGCTTCCCGGACTGAAGCTTTCTTT
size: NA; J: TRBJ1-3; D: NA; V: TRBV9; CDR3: CASSAGYPGNTIYF; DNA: TGTGCCAGCAGCGCAGGGTACCCTGGAAACACCATATATTTT
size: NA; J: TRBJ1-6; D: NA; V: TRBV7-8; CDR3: CASSPWGASSYNSPLHF; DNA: TGTGCCAGCAGCCCCTGGGGAGCCAGCTCCTATAATTCACCCCTCCACTTT
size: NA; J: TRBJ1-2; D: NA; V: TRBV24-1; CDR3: CATSDKSYGYTF; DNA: TGTGCCACCAGTGATAAGTCTTATGGCTACACCTTC
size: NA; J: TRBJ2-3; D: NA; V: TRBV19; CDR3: CASSIDRGLGTDTQYF; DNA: TGTGCCAGTAGTATAGATAGGGGTCTCGGCACAGATACGCAGTATTTT
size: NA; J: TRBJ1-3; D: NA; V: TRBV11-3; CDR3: CASSLAFRQIGNTIYF; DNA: TGTGCCAGCAGCTTAGCCTTTAGGCAGATTGGAAACACCATATATTTT
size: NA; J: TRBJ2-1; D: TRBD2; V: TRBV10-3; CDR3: CAISDNGLAGISEQFF; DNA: TGTGCCATCAGTGATAATGGGCTAGCGGGTATCTCTGAGCAGTTCTTC
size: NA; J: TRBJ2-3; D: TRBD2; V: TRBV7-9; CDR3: CASRPSMTSGSEADTQYF; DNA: TGTGCCAGCAGACCCTCGATGACTAGCGGGAGCGAGGCAGATACGCAGTATTTT
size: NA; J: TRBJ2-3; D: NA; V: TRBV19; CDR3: CASSILGGSGSTDTQYF; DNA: TGTGCCAGTAGTATATTGGGAGGAAGCGGAAGCACAGATACGCAGTATTTT
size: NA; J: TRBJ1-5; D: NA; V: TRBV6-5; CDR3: CASGSGNQPQHF; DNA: TGTGCCAGCGGATCGGGCAATCAGCCCCAGCATTTT
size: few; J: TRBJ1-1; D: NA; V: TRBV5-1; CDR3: CASSMYREVNTEAFF; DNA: TGCGCCAGCAGCATGTACAGGGAGGTGAACACTGAAGCTTTCTTT
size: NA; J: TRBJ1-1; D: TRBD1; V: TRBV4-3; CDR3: CASSQDYRGNTEAFF; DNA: TGCGCCAGCAGCCAAGATTACAGGGGAAACACTGAAGCTTTCTTT
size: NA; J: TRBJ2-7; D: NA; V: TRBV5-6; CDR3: CASSIWTAYEQYF; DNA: TGTGCCAGCAGCATTTGGACAGCCTACGAGCAGTACTTC
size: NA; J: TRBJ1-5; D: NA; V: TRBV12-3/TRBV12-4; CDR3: CASSIQEYQPQHF; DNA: TGTGCCAGCAGTATACAGGAATATCAGCCCCAGCATTTT
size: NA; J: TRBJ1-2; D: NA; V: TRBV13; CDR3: CASSLGFGQDYGYTF; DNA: TGTGCCAGCAGCTTAGGGTTTGGACAAGACTATGGCTACACCTTC
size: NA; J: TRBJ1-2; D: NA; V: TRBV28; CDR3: CASSKGESYAFNYGYTF; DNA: TGTGCCAGCAGTAAAGGGGAATCTTACGCGTTTAACTATGGCTACACCTTC
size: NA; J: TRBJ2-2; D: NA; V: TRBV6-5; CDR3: CASSYLRASNTGELFF; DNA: TGTGCCAGCAGTTACTTGCGCGCGTCGAACACCGGGGAGCTGTTTTTT
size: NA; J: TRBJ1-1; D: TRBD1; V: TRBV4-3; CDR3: CASSQHWTGVGDEAFF; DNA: TGCGCCAGCAGCCAGCACTGGACAGGGGTCGGGGATGAAGCTTTCTTT
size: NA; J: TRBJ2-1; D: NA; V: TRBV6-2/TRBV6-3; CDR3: CASSYGRESNREQFF; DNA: TGTGCCAGCAGTTACGGCAGAGAGAGCAATCGTGAGCAGTTCTTC
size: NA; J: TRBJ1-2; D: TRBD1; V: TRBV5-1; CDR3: CASSRGQDSYTF; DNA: TGCGCCAGCAGCCGGGGACAGGACAGCTACACCTTC
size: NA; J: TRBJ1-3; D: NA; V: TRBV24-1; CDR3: CATSEPGPTGNTIYF; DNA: TGTGCCACCTCCGAGCCGGGACCCACTGGAAACACCATATATTTT
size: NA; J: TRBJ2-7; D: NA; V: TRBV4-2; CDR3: CASSQARGRPYEQYF; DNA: TGTGCCAGCAGCCAAGCAAGGGGCCGGCCCTACGAGCAGTACTTC
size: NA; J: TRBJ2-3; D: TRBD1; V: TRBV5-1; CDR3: CASSLGQGAYVDTQYF; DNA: TGCGCCAGCAGCCTCGGACAGGGGGCTTATGTAGATACGCAGTATTTT
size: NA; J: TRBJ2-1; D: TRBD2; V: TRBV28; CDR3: CASSSSTSGAYNEQFF; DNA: TGTGCCAGCAGTTCTTCCACTAGCGGGGCTTACAATGAGCAGTTCTTC
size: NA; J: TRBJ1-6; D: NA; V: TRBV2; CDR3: CASSDRDPYNSPLHF; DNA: TGTGCCAGCAGTGACAGGGACCCCTATAATTCACCCCTCCACTTT
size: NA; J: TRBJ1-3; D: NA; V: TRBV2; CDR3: CASSLLSTIYF; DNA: TGTGCCAGCAGCCTCCTTAGCACCATATATTTT
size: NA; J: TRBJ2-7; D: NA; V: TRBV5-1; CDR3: CASSSSWNIRGVYEQYF; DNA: TGCGCCAGCAGCTCGTCATGGAACATCAGGGGCGTCTACGAGCAGTACTTC
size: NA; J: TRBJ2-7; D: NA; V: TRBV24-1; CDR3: CATSQGYEQYF; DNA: TGTGCCACCAGTCAGGGGTACGAGCAGTACTTC
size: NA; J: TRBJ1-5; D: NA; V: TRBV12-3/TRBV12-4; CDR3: CASSYSNQPQHF; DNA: TGTGCCAGCAGTTACTCTAATCAGCCCCAGCATTTT
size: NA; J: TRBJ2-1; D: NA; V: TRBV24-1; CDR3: CATSDFGRGYNEQFF; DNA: TGTGCCACCAGTGATTTCGGCAGGGGTTACAATGAGCAGTTCTTC